A selection of T cell receptor beta chains follows, all from one sample in a study of OX40 agonist ivuxolimab in advanced cancers. Clones were read by immunoSEQ multiplex PCR, and TCRdb kept only the in-frame ones, dropping some. In the table there are about 120,000 clones, more than 70% of which are singletons. The sample consisted of CD4+ or CD8+ T cells sorted from blood, taken in a trial of the OX40 agonist ivuxolimab. The origin of the receptors is an adult with an advanced solid tumor such as melanoma, head and neck, liver or kidney cancer. The CDR3 runs from the conserved cysteine through the conserved F or W. Each record gives: D gene, clone size, J gene, V gene, CDR3 length, CDR3 DNA, CDR3 protein. A D gene is named only where the DNA matches it firmly. Size tells how often a clone was seen (once, few, many) or the class of an expanded clone, and some rows leave it out.

>-|-|TRBJ2-3|TRBV5-1|15
TGCGCCAGCAGCCCCGGGGGCGAGGGCACAGATACGCAGTATTTT
CASSPGGEGTDTQYF
>TRBD2|-|TRBJ2-1|TRBV7-9|16
TGTGCCAGCAGCTTAGGGGGACTAGCGGACTACAATGAGCAGTTCTTC
CASSLGGLADYNEQFF
>-|-|TRBJ1-6|TRBV19|13
TGTGCCAGTAGTATGACAGGCGGTTCACCCCTCCACTTT
CASSMTGGSPLHF
>-|-|TRBJ1-4|TRBV19|15
TGTGCCAGTAGTCCAAACAGGGCAACTAATGAAAAACTGTTTTTT
CASSPNRATNEKLFF
>-|few|TRBJ2-1|TRBV5-6|12
TGTGCCAGCAGCTTACGGTACAATGAGCAGTTCTTC
CASSLRYNEQFF
>-|-|TRBJ2-5|TRBV4-2|13
TGTGCCAGCAGCCAAGATACCTGGGAGACCCAGTACTTC
CASSQDTWETQYF
>-|-|TRBJ2-5|TRBV30|12
TGTGCCTGGAGGTCGTGGAAAGAGACCCAGTACTTC
CAWRSWKETQYF
>TRBD1|once|TRBJ1-5|TRBV19|15
TGTGCCAGTAGTCAGGGGGTTGGCGGCAATCAGCCCCAGCATTTT
CASSQGVGGNQPQHF
>-|-|TRBJ1-2|TRBV30|13
TGTGCCTGGGGGAGGGAGGGGGGCTATGGCTACACCTTC
CAWGREGGYGYTF
>TRBD1|-|TRBJ1-2|TRBV6-1|15
TGTGCCAGCATCCTAGGACAGGGGGCGAACTATGGCTACACCTTC
CASILGQGANYGYTF
>TRBD1|-|TRBJ2-5|TRBV5-4|13
TGTGCCAGCAGCAAACAGGGGGAAGAGACCCAGTACTTC
CASSKQGEETQYF
>TRBD1|-|TRBJ1-5|TRBV5-6|16
TGTGCCAGCAGCCCGGGAGGCGGGACAGTTGATCAGCCCCAGCATTTT
CASSPGGGTVDQPQHF
>-|-|TRBJ2-3|TRBV5-1|14
TGCGCCAGCAGCTTACCGGGAAGCACAGATACGCAGTATTTT
CASSLPGSTDTQYF
>-|-|TRBJ2-1|TRBV28|13
TGTGCCAGTGGTGACGGCGCCTACAATGAGCAGTTCTTC
CASGDGAYNEQFF
>-|once|TRBJ1-2|TRBV5-4|13
TGTGCCAGCAGCTTGGGGACATCGTACGGCTACACCTTC
CASSLGTSYGYTF
>TRBD2|-|TRBJ2-5|TRBV7-2|15
TGTGCCAGCAAAAGGGCTAGCGGAGAACAAGAGACCCAGTACTTC
CASKRASGEQETQYF
>-|-|TRBJ2-7|TRBV6-6|13
TGTGCCAGCAGTAGCGGGTTTCCCTACGAGCAGTACTTC
CASSSGFPYEQYF
>-|-|TRBJ2-1|TRBV14|14
TGTGCCAGCAGCCAAGTGGGGCTGAGGGACGAGCAGTTCTTC
CASSQVGLRDEQFF
>TRBD1|-|TRBJ1-5|TRBV18|18
TGTGCCAGCTCATACAGGGGGGCCCAAGTTCGAAGCAATCAGCCCCAGCATTTT
CASSYRGAQVRSNQPQHF
>-|-|TRBJ2-1|TRBV9|14
TGTGCCAGCAGCGTAGGTCTTCTGAGTTCGGAGCAGTTCTTC
CASSVGLLSSEQFF
>TRBD1|-|TRBJ2-5|TRBV5-1|15
TGCGCCAGCAGCTTGCCCGGGACAGGGTTGGAGACCCAGTACTTC
CASSLPGTGLETQYF
>-|-|TRBJ1-4|TRBV7-8|13
TGTGCCAGCAGCTTAGGGAACAATGAAAAACTGTTTTTT
CASSLGNNEKLFF